This TCR beta chain was captured in a study of cytomegalovirus exposure and HLA in healthy donors. Study-wide results and limits: Common viral pathogens were later found to be apparently linked to several of the most significant clusters. Approximately 18,000 TCR beta sequences were associated with HLA alleles at 0.05 false discovery rate in a later analysis. Previously analyzed data showed that most TCR beta V segments were productive at a frequency of about 87% or about 30%. Near-uniform donor sequencing depth was presumed by presence/absence analyses.

A remark on this clone: Its antigen is undetermined.

Trimming removed 2 bases from V and 1 base from J, with 9 bases in between. There are 14 residues in the CDR3. Germline CDR1 SGHTA, CDR2 FQGNSA. In the PCR, 60 Vbeta and 13 Jbeta primers were used. Data came from immunoSEQ multiplex PCR; TCRdb stores just in-frame clones and leaves some out. Of about 200,000 clones listed, approximately 78% are singletons. The rearrangement uses TRBV7-2 and TRBJ2-7, with D unclear. Sequenced input: PBMCs. This sequence originates from a woman in her thirties or forties in good health and CMV-seronegative. In nucleotides, the CDR3 is TGTGCCAGCAGCTTATCAGGCGTATCCTACGAGCAGTACTTC. Translating it yields CASSLSGVSYEQYF.